The TCR beta chain described here comes from a study of Ad26.COV2.S vaccination and SARS-CoV-2 variants. Overall study context: Donor was one of the participants in the Ad26.COV2.S arm of the COV1001 trial.

Study-level points and caveats: Vaccinees showed greater spike-specific TCR breadth than placebo recipients.

Method: immunoSEQ multiplex PCR; TCRdb's copy keeps in-frame clones and lacks some. This table has some 340,000 clones, around four fifths appearing once. As concerns this clone: Its antigen remains unidentified.

Treatment denoted: about 20 received Ad26.COV2.S at low or high dose, single or two shots; about 5 received placebo; per-sample allocation not given. Samples were taken on day 63 after the first vaccine or placebo injection. The receptor's source is a person aged 18-60 years who received the Ad26.COV2.S COVID-19 vaccine or a placebo. Sequencing was performed on peripheral blood, taken in a trial of Ad26.COV2.S vaccine versus placebo.

The CDR3 region has the DNA TGTGCCAGCAGCTCTACCGGGACAGGGAATGAAAAACTGTTTTTT. Translation: CASSSTGTGNEKLFF. The V call is TRBV5-4, the J call TRBJ1-4; 9 bases are shared with TRBD1. The length of the CDR3 is 15 residues. The V gene's germline CDR1 is SGHNT and CDR2 YYREEE (reference sequence). V lost 3 bases and J lost 5; bases outside the gene matches: 5.